This T cell receptor (beta chain) is from a study of T cell responses to AZD1222 COVID-19 vaccine. Whole-study findings and limits: CD4 TCRs associated with vaccination spanned spike, dominating at 160-218 and 743-854. Repertoire samples came only from after the peak T cell response.

Points on this clone: Its specificity is not known.

Using immunoSEQ multiplex PCR, the repertoire was profiled, and TCRdb retains in-frame clones only, with some absent. The sample consists of about 120,000 clones, around 92% of them appearing once. Germline trimming cut 5 bases from V and 4 bases from J; bases unmatched to any gene: 8. Germline V CDR1 and CDR2: MDHEN, SYDVKM. The CDR3 loop spans 15 amino acids. The sample in question was peripheral blood, obtained on day 0 of AZD1222 vaccination. The genes are TRBV28 and TRBJ1-3; 7 nucleotides align to TRBD1. The receptor was isolated from an adult in good health. The CDR3 region is CASSPGQASGNTIYF. The CDR3 DNA is TGTGCCAGCAGTCCCGGACAGGCTTCCGGAAACACCATATATTTT.